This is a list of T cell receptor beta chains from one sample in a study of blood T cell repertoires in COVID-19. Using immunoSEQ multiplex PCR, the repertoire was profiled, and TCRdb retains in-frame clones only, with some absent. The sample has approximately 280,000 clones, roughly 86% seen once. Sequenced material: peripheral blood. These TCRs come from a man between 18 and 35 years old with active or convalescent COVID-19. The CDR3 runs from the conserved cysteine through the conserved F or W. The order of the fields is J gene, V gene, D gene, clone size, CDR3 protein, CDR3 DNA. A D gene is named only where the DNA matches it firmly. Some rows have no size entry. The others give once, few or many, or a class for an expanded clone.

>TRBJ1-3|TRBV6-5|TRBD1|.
CASSRQGSSGNTIYF
TGTGCCAGCAGTCGACAGGGCTCCTCTGGAAACACCATATATTTT
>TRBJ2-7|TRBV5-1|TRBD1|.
CASSITGGFSYEQYF
TGCGCCAGCAGCATCACAGGGGGCTTTTCCTACGAGCAGTACTTC
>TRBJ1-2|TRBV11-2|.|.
CASSPLGVDYGYTF
TGTGCCAGCAGCCCTCTAGGGGTAGACTATGGCTACACCTTC
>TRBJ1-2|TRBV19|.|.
CASKEANYGYTF
TGTGCCAGTAAGGAGGCTAACTATGGCTACACCTTC
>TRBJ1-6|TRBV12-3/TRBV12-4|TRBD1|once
CASGGQGSPLHF
TGTGCCAGCGGGGGACAGGGTTCACCCCTCCACTTT
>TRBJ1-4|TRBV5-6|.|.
CASSHPINEKLFF
TGTGCCAGCAGCCATCCCATCAATGAAAAACTGTTTTTT
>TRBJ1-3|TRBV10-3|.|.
CAISSPGNTIYF
TGTGCCATCAGCTCTCCTGGAAACACCATATATTTT
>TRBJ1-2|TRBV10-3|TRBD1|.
CAISNDRVTYGYTF
TGTGCCATCAGCAACGACAGGGTGACCTATGGCTACACCTTC
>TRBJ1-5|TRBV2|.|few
CASRQAPYNQPQHF
TGTGCCAGCAGGCAGGCCCCCTACAATCAGCCCCAGCATTTT
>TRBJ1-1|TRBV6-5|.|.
CASRAQGPETFF
TGTGCCAGCAGAGCACAGGGCCCTGAAACTTTCTTT
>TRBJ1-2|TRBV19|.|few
CASSIGAPYGYTF
TGTGCCAGTAGTATTGGGGCCCCCTATGGCTACACCTTC
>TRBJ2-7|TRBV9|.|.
CASSVAIGNEQYF
TGTGCCAGCAGCGTAGCTATCGGGAACGAGCAGTACTTC
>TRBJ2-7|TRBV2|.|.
CASSVRTESYEQYF
TGTGCCAGCAGTGTACGGACAGAAAGTTACGAGCAGTACTTC
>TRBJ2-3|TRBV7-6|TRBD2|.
CASSLVGGGFSDTQYF
TGTGCCAGCAGCTTAGTCGGCGGGGGGTTCTCAGATACGCAGTATTTT
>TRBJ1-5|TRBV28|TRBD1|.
CASSSYGTGGRWSNQPQHF
TGTGCCAGCAGTTCCTATGGGACAGGGGGCCGTTGGAGCAATCAGCCCCAGCATTTT
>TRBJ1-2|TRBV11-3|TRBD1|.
CASSSGTGGASTF
TGTGCCAGCAGCTCAGGGACAGGTGGGGCGTCCACCTTC
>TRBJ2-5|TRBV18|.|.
CASSPTITYRKQETQYF
TGTGCCAGCTCACCAACGATAACTTACAGGAAACAAGAGACCCAGTACTTC
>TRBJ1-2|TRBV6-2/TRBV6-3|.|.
CASSSLDIANYGYTF
TGTGCCAGCAGTAGCCTTGACATAGCTAACTATGGCTACACCTTC
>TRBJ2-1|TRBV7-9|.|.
CASNGGGEWSGFYNEQFF
TGTGCCAGCAATGGAGGGGGGGAGTGGTCCGGGTTCTACAATGAGCAGTTCTTC
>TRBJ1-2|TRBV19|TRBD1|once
CASSLGTAVRYTF
TGTGCCAGTAGTTTAGGGACAGCCGTGCGGTACACCTTC